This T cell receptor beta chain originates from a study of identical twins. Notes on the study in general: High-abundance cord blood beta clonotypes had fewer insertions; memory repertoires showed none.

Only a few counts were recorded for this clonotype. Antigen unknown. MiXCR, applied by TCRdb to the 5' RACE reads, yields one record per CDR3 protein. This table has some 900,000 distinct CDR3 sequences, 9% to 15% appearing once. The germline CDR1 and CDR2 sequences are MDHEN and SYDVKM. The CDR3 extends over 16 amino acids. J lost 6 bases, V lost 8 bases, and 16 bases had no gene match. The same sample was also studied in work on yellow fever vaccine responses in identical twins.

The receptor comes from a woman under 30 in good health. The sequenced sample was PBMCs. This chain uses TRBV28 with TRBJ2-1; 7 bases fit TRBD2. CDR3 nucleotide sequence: TGTGCCAGCGGCTACCCCAAGAGCGGGATCCCCAATGAGCAGTTCTTC. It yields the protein CASGYPKSGIPNEQFF.